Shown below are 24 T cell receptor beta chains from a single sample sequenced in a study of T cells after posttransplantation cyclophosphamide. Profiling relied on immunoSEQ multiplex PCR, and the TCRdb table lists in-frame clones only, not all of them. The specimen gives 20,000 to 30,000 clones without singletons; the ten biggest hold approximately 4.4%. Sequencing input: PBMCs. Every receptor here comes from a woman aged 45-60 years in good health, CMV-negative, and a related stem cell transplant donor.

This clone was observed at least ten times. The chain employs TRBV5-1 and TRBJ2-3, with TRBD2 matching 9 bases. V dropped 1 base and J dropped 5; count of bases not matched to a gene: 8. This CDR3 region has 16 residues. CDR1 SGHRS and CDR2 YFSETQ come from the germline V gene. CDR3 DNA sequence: TGCGCCAGCAGCTTGTCCGGCGGGGGGGGGAAAGATACGCAGTATTTT. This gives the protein CASSLSGGGGKDTQYF.

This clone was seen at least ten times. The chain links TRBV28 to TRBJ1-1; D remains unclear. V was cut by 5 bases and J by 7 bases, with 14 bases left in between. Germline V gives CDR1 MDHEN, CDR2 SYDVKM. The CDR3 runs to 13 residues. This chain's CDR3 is CASSGGIGGEAFF. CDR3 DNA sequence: TGTGCCAGCAGTGGTGGAATAGGAGGTGAAGCTTTCTTT.

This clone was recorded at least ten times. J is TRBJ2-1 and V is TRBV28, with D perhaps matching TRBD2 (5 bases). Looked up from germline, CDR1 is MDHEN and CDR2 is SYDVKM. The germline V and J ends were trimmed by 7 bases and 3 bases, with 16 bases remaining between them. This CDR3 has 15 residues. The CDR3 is CASTPGGPRYNEQFF. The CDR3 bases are TGTGCCAGCACCCCCGGAGGCCCTCGCTACAATGAGCAGTTCTTC.

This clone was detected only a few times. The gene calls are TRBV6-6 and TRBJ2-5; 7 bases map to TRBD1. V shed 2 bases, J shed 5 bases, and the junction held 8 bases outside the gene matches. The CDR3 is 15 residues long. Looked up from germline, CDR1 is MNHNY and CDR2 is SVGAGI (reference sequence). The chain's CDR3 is CASSYPQGTGETQYF. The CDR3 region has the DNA TGTGCCAGCAGTTACCCACAGGGGACGGGCGAGACCCAGTACTTC.

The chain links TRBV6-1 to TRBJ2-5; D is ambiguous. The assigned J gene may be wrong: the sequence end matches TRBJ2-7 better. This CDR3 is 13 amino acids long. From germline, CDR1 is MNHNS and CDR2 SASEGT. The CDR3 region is CASKLLQPYEQYF. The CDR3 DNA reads TGTGCCAGTAAACTCCTCCAACCCTACGAGCAGTACTTC.

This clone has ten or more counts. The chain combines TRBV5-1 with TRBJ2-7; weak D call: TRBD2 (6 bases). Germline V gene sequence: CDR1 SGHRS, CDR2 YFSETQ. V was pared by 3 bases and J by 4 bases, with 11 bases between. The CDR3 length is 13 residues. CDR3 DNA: TGCGCCAGCAGCTGGGGACTGGGATACGAGCAGTACTTC. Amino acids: CASSWGLGYEQYF.

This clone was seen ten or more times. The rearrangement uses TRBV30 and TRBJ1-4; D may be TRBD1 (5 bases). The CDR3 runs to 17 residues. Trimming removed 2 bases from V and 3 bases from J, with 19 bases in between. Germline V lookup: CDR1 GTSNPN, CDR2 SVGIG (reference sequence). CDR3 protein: CAWSPRTSWGANEKLFF. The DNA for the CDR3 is TGTGCCTGGAGTCCACGGACATCCTGGGGGGCTAATGAAAAACTGTTTTTT.

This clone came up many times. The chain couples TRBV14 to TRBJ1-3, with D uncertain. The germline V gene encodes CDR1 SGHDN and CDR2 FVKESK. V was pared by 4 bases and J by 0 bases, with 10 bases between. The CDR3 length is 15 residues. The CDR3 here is CASSPGLNSGNTIYF. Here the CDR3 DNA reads TGTGCCAGCAGCCCAGGACTTAACTCTGGAAACACCATATATTTT.

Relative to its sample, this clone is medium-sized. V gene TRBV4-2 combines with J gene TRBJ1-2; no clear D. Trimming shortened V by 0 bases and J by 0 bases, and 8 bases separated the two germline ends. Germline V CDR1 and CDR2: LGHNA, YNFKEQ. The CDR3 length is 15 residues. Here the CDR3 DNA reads TGTGCCAGCAGCCAAGAGTTGGGCTCTAACTATGGCTACACCTTC. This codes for CASSQELGSNYGYTF.

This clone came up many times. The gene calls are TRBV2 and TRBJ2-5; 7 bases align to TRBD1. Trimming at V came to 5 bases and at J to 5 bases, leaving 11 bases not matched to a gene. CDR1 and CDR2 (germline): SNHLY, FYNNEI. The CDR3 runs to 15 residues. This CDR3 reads CASSKVNRGGETQYF. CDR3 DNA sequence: TGTGCCAGCAGTAAAGTAAACAGGGGTGGGGAGACCCAGTACTTC.

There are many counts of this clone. The CDR3 nucleotides are TGCGCCAGCAGCTTGGCAGCGGGAGGGCATAGTGAGCAGTTCTTC. It yields the protein CASSLAAGGHSEQFF. The chain links TRBV5-1 to TRBJ2-1, with 10 bases identical to TRBD2. This CDR3 is built from 15 residues. From germline, CDR1 is SGHRS and CDR2 YFSETQ. Trimming cost V 0 bases and J 9 bases; bases outside gene matches: 6.

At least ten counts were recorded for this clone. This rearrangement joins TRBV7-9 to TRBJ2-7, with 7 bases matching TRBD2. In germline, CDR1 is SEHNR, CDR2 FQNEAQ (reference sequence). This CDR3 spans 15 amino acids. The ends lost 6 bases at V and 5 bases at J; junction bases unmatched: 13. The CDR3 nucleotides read TGTGCCAGCAGGTCCTATGCGGGAGTGGAAAACGAGCAGTACTTC. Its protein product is CASRSYAGVENEQYF.

CDR3 in DNA: TGTGCCAGCAGTTACTCTTGGCTCTCTGGAAACACCATATATTTT. Translated, it gives CASSYSWLSGNTIYF. The chain combines TRBV6-6 with TRBJ1-3; D gene uncertain. The germline V and J ends were trimmed by 0 bases and 0 bases, with 6 bases remaining between them. The CDR3 is 15 residues long. Germline V gene data show CDR1 as MNHNY and CDR2 as SVGAGI (reference sequence).

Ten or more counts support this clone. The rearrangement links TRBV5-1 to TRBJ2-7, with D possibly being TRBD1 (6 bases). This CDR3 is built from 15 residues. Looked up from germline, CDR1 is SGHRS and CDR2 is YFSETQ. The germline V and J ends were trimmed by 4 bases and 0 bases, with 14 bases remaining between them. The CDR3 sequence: CASSGGHTSSYEQYF. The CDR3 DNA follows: TGCGCCAGCAGCGGGGGACATACGAGCTCCTACGAGCAGTACTTC.

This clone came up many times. CDR3: CASSLGTGGNDVLTF. The CDR3 coding sequence is TGTGCCAGCAGCCTTGGGACAGGGGGCAACGACGTCCTGACTTTC. This chain links TRBV11-2 with TRBJ2-6, with TRBD1 matching over 12 bases. Trimming took 5 bases from V and 11 from J; bases not matched to a gene: 7. The germline V gene encodes CDR1 SGHAT and CDR2 FQNNGV. The CDR3 runs to 15 residues.

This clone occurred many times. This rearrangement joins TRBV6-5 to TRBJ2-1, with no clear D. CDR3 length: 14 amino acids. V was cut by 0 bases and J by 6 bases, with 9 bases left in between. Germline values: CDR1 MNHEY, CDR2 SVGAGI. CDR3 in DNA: TGTGCCAGCAGTTACTCTGTGTCGGGCAATGAGCAGTTCTTC. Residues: CASSYSVSGNEQFF.

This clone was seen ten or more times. The CDR3 loop reads CATRATDTQYF. The CDR3 DNA follows: TGTGCTACGAGGGCCACAGATACGCAGTATTTT. V is TRBV7-9 and J is TRBJ2-3; a weak D match, TRBD2 (5 bases). CDR1 and CDR2 from the germline V gene are SEHNR and FQNEAQ (reference sequence). The CDR3 is 11 amino acids.

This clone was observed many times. The CDR3 region has the DNA TGCGCCAGCAGCTTTGGACAGGGGGCATCCTACAATGAGCAGTTCTTC. This sequence encodes CASSFGQGASYNEQFF. The chain has TRBV5-1 and TRBJ2-1, with TRBD1 matching 11 bases. This CDR3 has 16 amino acids. Germline assignment: CDR1 SGHRS and CDR2 YFSETQ. Trimming cost V 2 bases and J 1 base; bases outside gene matches: 2.

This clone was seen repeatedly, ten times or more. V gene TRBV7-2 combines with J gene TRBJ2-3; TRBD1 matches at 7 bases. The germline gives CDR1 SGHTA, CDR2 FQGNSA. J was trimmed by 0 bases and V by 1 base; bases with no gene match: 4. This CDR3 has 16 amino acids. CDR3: CASSLVSGQSTDTQYF. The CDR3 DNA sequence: TGTGCCAGCAGCTTAGTCTCGGGACAGAGCACAGATACGCAGTATTTT.

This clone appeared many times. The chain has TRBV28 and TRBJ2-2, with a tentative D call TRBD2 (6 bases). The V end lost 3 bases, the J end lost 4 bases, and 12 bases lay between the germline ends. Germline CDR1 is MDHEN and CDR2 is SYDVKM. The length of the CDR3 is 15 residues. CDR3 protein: CASSFRGGGTGELFF. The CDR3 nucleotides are TGTGCCAGCAGTTTTAGGGGAGGCGGCACCGGGGAGCTGTTTTTT.

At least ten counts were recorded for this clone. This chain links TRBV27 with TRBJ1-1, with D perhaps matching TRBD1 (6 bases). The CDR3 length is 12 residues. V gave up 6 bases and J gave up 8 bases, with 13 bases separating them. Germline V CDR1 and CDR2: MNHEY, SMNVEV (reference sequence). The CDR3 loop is CASSRKTGEAFF. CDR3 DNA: TGTGCCAGCAGCCGGAAAACAGGGGAAGCTTTCTTT.

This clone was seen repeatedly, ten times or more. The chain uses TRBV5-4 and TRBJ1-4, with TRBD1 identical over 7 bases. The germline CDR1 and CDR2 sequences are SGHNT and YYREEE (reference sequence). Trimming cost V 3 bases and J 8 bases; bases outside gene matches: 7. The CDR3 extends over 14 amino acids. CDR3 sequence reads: CASSSRGHGEKLFF. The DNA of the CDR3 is TGTGCCAGCAGCTCGAGGGGGCATGGGGAAAAACTGTTTTTT.

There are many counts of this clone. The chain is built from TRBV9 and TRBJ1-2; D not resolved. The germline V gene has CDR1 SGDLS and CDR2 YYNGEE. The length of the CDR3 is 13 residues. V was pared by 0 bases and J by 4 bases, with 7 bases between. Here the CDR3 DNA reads TGTGCCAGCAGCGTAGACTCCGCCTATGGCTACACCTTC. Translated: CASSVDSAYGYTF.

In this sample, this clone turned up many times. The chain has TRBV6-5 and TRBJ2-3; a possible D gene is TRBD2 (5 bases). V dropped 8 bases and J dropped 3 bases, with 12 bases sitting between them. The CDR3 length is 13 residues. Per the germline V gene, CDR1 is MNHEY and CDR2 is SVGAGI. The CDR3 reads CASCPSGTDTQYF. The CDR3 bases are TGTGCCAGCTGTCCCAGCGGTACAGATACGCAGTATTTT.